The 28 T cell receptor beta chains below all came from one sample that was sequenced in a study of shared clonotypes between healthy human individuals. Sequencing used immunoSEQ multiplex PCR; TCRdb keeps in-frame clones, though not all of them. This table has some 2,000,000 clones, approximately 94% appearing once. Sequencing was performed on naive CD4+ T cells sorted from blood. Subset specified: CD45RA+ positively selected. The receptor set was obtained from a man between 18 and 35 years old in good health.

V and J are TRBV10-2 and TRBJ1-2, with 9 bases matching TRBD1. The V gene's germline CDR1 is WSHSY and CDR2 SAAADI. There are 17 residues in the CDR3. V dropped 6 bases and J dropped 5; count of bases not matched to a gene: 16. The CDR3 spells CASSVGTGRWGQYGYTF. DNA for the CDR3: TGCGCCAGCAGCGTAGGGACAGGGAGGTGGGGGCAATATGGCTACACCTTC.

A remark on this clone: An end of the junction does not agree with germline; a read error may underlie this. The chain is built from TRBV6-1 and TRBJ2-7; D not resolved. The CDR3 totals 14 residues. Per the germline V gene, CDR1 is MNHNS and CDR2 is SASEGT. The CDR3 sequence: CASSEISSVPPWGF. The CDR3 nucleotides are TGTGCCAGCAGTGAAATTTCCAGTGTCCCGCCCTGGGGCTTC.

The chain is built from TRBV7-6 and TRBJ1-1; tentative D call: TRBD1 (5 bases). Between the trimmed V and J ends, which lost 1 base and 7 bases, there was a span of 10 bases. CDR1 is SGHVS and CDR2 is FNYEAQ in the germline V gene. This CDR3 contains 13 residues. The CDR3 here is CASSLGDGLEAFF. Written as DNA, the CDR3 is TGTGCCAGCAGCTTAGGGGACGGGCTTGAAGCTTTCTTT.

The chain employs TRBV7-9 and TRBJ2-5; the D gene could be TRBD1 or TRBD2 (5 bases each). The CDR3 spans 14 residues. V lost 1 base to trimming and J lost 5 bases, with 11 bases between them. Germline assignment: CDR1 SEHNR and CDR2 FQNEAQ (reference sequence). The CDR3 protein is CASSLVGTVETQYF. For the CDR3, the DNA is TGTGCCAGCAGCTTAGTAGGGACGGTGGAGACCCAGTACTTC.

The chain joins TRBV28 to TRBJ1-2; TRBD1 is a possible D gene (6 bases). V was pared by 5 bases and J by 0 bases, with 31 bases between. CDR3 length: 21 amino acids. From germline, CDR1 is MDHEN and CDR2 SYDVKM. CDR3 sequence: CASSLKYVDLNREVTNYGYTF. The DNA for the CDR3 is TGTGCCAGCAGTCTCAAATATGTCGACCTCAACAGGGAGGTGACTAACTATGGCTACACCTTC.

The V call is TRBV27, the J call TRBJ1-1; the D is unclear. V gave up 6 bases and J gave up 0 bases, with 20 bases separating them. Per germline, CDR1 MNHEY and CDR2 SMNVEV (reference sequence). The CDR3 has 17 amino acids. CDR3 amino acids: CASSLRTAGAMNTEAFF. CDR3 bases: TGTGCCAGCAGCCTTCGGACGGCAGGAGCGATGAACACTGAAGCTTTCTTT.

This rearrangement joins TRBV5-1 to TRBJ2-7; 9 nucleotides match TRBD2. Germline lookup yields CDR1 SGHRS and CDR2 YFSETQ. Trimming cost V 0 bases and J 5 bases; bases outside gene matches: 3. The CDR3 is 14 amino acids. The CDR3 DNA sequence: TGCGCCAGCAGCTTGGCCGGGACTAGCAACGAGCAGTACTTC. Its translation is CASSLAGTSNEQYF.

The chain links TRBV30 to TRBJ2-6; TRBD2 might be the D (6 bases). Trimming cost V 0 bases and J 4 bases, with 13 bases left between them. The CDR3 runs to 16 residues. Germline lookup yields CDR1 GTSNPN and CDR2 SVGIG (reference sequence). The CDR3 spells CAWSVAPGVGANVLTF. DNA for the CDR3: TGTGCCTGGAGTGTCGCCCCGGGGGTGGGGGCCAACGTCCTGACTTTC.

This clone showed up just once. The CDR3 sequence is CASSHRDFTTYEQYF. The CDR3, as DNA: TGTGCCAGCAGCCACCGGGACTTTACGACCTACGAGCAGTACTTC. This chain links TRBV6-5 with TRBJ2-7; D is possibly TRBD2 (6 bases). Germline CDR1 is MNHEY and CDR2 is SVGAGI. This CDR3 is 15 amino acids long. Trimming took 6 bases from V and 2 from J, leaving 17 bases between them.

This clone has a single count. The gene calls are TRBV5-6 and TRBJ2-7, with a tentative D call TRBD2 (6 bases). The CDR3 has 17 residues. Trimming removed 2 bases at V and 0 bases at J, with 18 bases between. The germline gives CDR1 SGHDT, CDR2 YYEEEE. The CDR3 region is CASSLGRPQRSSYEQYF. The CDR3 DNA sequence: TGTGCCAGCAGCTTAGGGAGGCCACAGAGGAGCTCCTACGAGCAGTACTTC. Supplemented by reference TRBV5-6 and TRBJ2-7, the full variable domain reads DAGVTQSPTHLIKTRGQQVTLRCSPKSGHDTVSWYQQALGQGPQFIFQYYEEEERQRGNFPDRFSGHQFPNYSSELNVNALLLGDSALYLCASSLGRPQRSSYEQYFGPGTRLTVT.

The chain couples TRBV28 to TRBJ2-7; weak D call: TRBD1 (5 bases). CDR1 is MDHEN and CDR2 is SYDVKM in the germline V gene. V was trimmed by 6 bases and J by 4 bases, leaving 16 bases between them. The CDR3 runs to 14 residues. The CDR3 loop reads CASSTTALGYEQYF. In DNA, the CDR3 is TGTGCCAGCAGCACGACAGCCCTGGGGTACGAGCAGTACTTC. Combining the CDR3 with reference TRBV28 and TRBJ2-7 gives the whole variable domain DVKVTQSSRYLVKRTGEKVFLECVQDMDHENMFWYRQDPGLGLRLIYFSYDVKMKEKGDIPEGYSVSREKKERFSLILESASTNQTSMYLCASSTTALGYEQYFGPGTRLTVT.

This chain joins TRBV29-1 and TRBJ1-2; the match to TRBD1 covers 9 bases. The V segment lost 6 bases and the J segment 4 bases; nucleotides outside the gene matches: 0. The V gene's germline CDR1 is SQVTM and CDR2 ANQGSEA. The CDR3 is 11 amino acids. CDR3 sequence reads: CSVGQGYGYTF. The CDR3, as DNA: TGCAGCGTGGGACAGGGCTATGGCTACACCTTC. The entire variable domain, with the rest obtained from reference TRBV29-1 and TRBJ1-2, is as follows: SAVISQKPSRDICQRGTSLTIQCQVDSQVTMMFWYRQQPGQSLTLIATANQGSEATYESGFVIDKFPISRPNLTFSTLTVSNMSPEDSSIYLCSVGQGYGYTFGSGTRLTVV.

In its sample, this clone was seen once. The same CDR3 can be traced to other DNA sequences in this sample. J is TRBJ2-7 and V is TRBV29-1; 9 nucleotides match TRBD1. Per germline, CDR1 SQVTM and CDR2 ANQGSEA. The CDR3 spans 12 residues. With 6 bases clipped from V and 2 bases from J, the junction kept 2 bases outside the gene matches. CDR3 bases: TGCAGCGTGGGGACAGGGCCCTACGAGCAGTACTTC. Protein product: CSVGTGPYEQYF.

The chain has TRBV21-1 and TRBJ2-5; TRBD1 is taken as the D call from the table, unchecked against the DNA. TRBV21-1 is given as a pseudogene. This CDR3 is built from 20 residues. This CDR3 reads CASSPTETGMGSCSQETQYF. Written as DNA, the CDR3 is TGTGCCAGCAGTCCTACGGAGACAGGGATGGGATCCTGCAGCCAAGAGACCCAGTACTTC.

The V gene is TRBV21-1, the J gene TRBJ1-1; the table's D call, TRBD1, was not checked against the DNA. TRBV21-1 is termed a pseudogene. The CDR3 consists of 14 residues. CDR3 sequence: CASSVQTWDTEAFF. DNA of the CDR3: TGTGCCAGCAGCGTACAGACATGGGACACTGAAGCTTTCTTT.

This rearrangement joins TRBV5-1 to TRBJ1-2; D unclear. The CDR3 covers 13 residues. The germline CDR1 and CDR2 sequences are SGHRS and YFSETQ. Trimming cost V 3 bases and J 4 bases, with 10 bases left between them. CDR3 nucleotide sequence: TGCGCCAGCAGCTCGGACCCGCTCTATGGCTACACCTTC. The encoded protein is CASSSDPLYGYTF.

The chain links TRBV2 to TRBJ2-2; D might be TRBD1 (6 bases). The V and J ends lost 6 bases and 1 base respectively, with 12 bases between them. The CDR3 has 15 residues. The V gene's germline CDR1 is SNHLY and CDR2 FYNNEI. CDR3 nucleotide sequence: TGTGCCAGCAGCCCCGGGACATTGAACACCGGGGAGCTGTTTTTT. Its protein product is CASSPGTLNTGELFF.

Of note for this clone: Other nucleotide sequences in the sample specify the same CDR3. The chain joins TRBV6-5 to TRBJ1-5, with a weak D call TRBD1 (5 bases). In germline, CDR1 is MNHEY, CDR2 SVGAGI. This CDR3 is 13 amino acids long. V lost 2 bases and J 6 bases, leaving 8 bases between the germline ends. The CDR3 protein is CASSYRGGQPQHF. DNA for the CDR3: TGTGCCAGCAGTTACAGGGGTGGTCAGCCCCAGCATTTT.

The J gene is TRBJ2-7, the V gene TRBV4-3; 7 bases are shared with TRBD2. The length of the CDR3 is 16 residues. The V segment lost 0 bases and the J segment 2 bases; nucleotides outside the gene matches: 7. Germline-derived CDR1 and CDR2 are LGHNA and YSLEER. The CDR3 region is CASSQEIRGSPYEQYF. CDR3 nucleotide sequence: TGCGCCAGCAGCCAAGAAATTCGCGGGAGCCCCTACGAGCAGTACTTC.

The V gene is TRBV30, the J gene TRBJ1-4; the D is unclear. The CDR3 loop spans 15 amino acids. Germline CDR1 reads GTSNPN; CDR2 reads SVGIG (reference sequence). Trimming stripped 1 base from V and 6 bases from J, with 15 bases between. DNA for the CDR3: TGTGCCTGGAGTGGGGAACTCGGAGGGTATGAAAAACTGTTTTTT. This codes for CAWSGELGGYEKLFF.

This chain links TRBV30 with TRBJ1-2, with 8 bases lining up with TRBD1. CDR3 length: 16 amino acids. Trimming at V came to 2 bases and at J to 6 bases, leaving 14 bases not matched to a gene. Germline CDR1 is GTSNPN and CDR2 is SVGIG (reference sequence). CDR3 amino acids: CAWSLLRTGNFDGYTF. For the CDR3, the DNA is TGTGCCTGGAGTCTCCTTCGGACAGGGAATTTCGATGGCTACACCTTC.

The chain combines TRBV21-1 with TRBJ2-5; TRBD1, the D gene given by the table, was not confirmed from the DNA. TRBV21-1 counts as a pseudogene. CDR3 length: 16 amino acids. The CDR3 sequence: CASSTGVWDHQETQYF. The DNA of the CDR3 is TGTGCCAGCAGCACAGGGGTCTGGGACCACCAAGAGACCCAGTACTTC.

Note on this clone: This CDR3 is also generated by other DNA sequences in the sample. The V and J genes are TRBV18 and TRBJ1-1; possibly TRBD1 for D (5 bases). V was clipped by 7 bases and J by 5 bases, with 8 bases between them. The CDR3 totals 11 residues. The germline V gene encodes CDR1 KGHSH and CDR2 LQKENI. The CDR3 nucleotides read TGTGCCAGCTTAGACAGTACTGAAGCTTTCTTT. It is translated as CASLDSTEAFF.

The V call is TRBV7-9, the J call TRBJ2-5, with D possibly being TRBD1 or TRBD2 (5 bases each). The CDR3 has 17 residues. Germline V gives CDR1 SEHNR, CDR2 FQNEAQ (reference sequence). V lost 5 bases and J lost 5, with 24 bases in between. The chain's CDR3 is CASSVGEGHGQVETQYF. The CDR3 DNA reads TGTGCCAGCAGCGTGGGTGAGGGCCACGGACAAGTGGAGACCCAGTACTTC. The complete variable domain, with remaining parts taken from reference TRBV7-9 and TRBJ2-5, reads DTGVSQNPRHKITKRGQNVTFRCDPISEHNRLYWYRQTLGQGPEFLTYFQNEAQLEKSRLLSDRFSAERPKGSFSTLEIQRTEQGDSAMYLCASSVGEGHGQVETQYFGPGTRLLVL.

The rearrangement uses TRBV18 and TRBJ2-5, with D perhaps given as TRBD1 or TRBD2 (5 bases each). Germline CDR1 is KGHSH and CDR2 is LQKENI. V was cut by 3 bases and J by 4 bases, with 9 bases left in between. The CDR3 has 13 amino acids. The CDR3 is CASSPGVLETQYF. The CDR3 nucleotides are TGTGCCAGCTCACCGGGGGTTTTAGAGACCCAGTACTTC.

This clone has a single count. The chain joins TRBV10-3 to TRBJ2-7, with 10 bases that match TRBD1. The germline V gene encodes CDR1 ENHRY and CDR2 SYGVKD. V dropped 10 bases and J dropped 2; count of bases not matched to a gene: 5. The CDR3 consists of 13 residues. The CDR3 DNA sequence: TGTGCCAGCGGGGGACAGGGGCCCTACGAGCAGTACTTC. It encodes CASGGQGPYEQYF.

This rearrangement joins TRBV2 to TRBJ1-1, with no clear D. The CDR3 consists of 13 residues. Germline CDR1 and CDR2: SNHLY and FYNNEI. V was cut by 0 bases and J by 8 bases, with 10 bases left in between. CDR3 loop: CASSEALIGEAFF. The CDR3 DNA reads TGTGCCAGCAGTGAAGCGCTTATTGGGGAAGCTTTCTTT.

The gene calls are TRBV18 and TRBJ1-1; tentative D call: TRBD1 (5 bases). The germline CDR1 and CDR2 sequences are KGHSH and LQKENI. The length of the CDR3 is 14 residues. The V end lost 6 bases, the J end lost 4 bases, and 15 bases lay between the germline ends. CDR3 loop: CASSTGTLGTEAFF. The CDR3 nucleotides are TGTGCCAGCTCGACCGGGACTCTTGGCACTGAAGCTTTCTTT.